A selection of T cell receptor beta chains follows, all from one sample in a study of vaccination and CD4 T cells after COVID-19. TCRdb called the PCR reads again in MiXCR, with one record for every CDR3 protein. The sample lists 10,000 to 12,000 distinct CDR3 sequences, around 30% occurring once. These TCRs are of unknown antigen specificity. This sample comprised CD4+ T cells from blood, cultured in vitro, obtained after SARS-CoV-2 vaccination. The receptor source for this set is a human donor who had recovered from COVID-19. Both conserved end residues are part of each CDR3. The D gene is left open where the match is weak. A clone size is listed for some rows: how often the clone was seen (once, few, many), or a class if it is expanded.

D	V	size	length	J	CDR3	DNA
NA	TRBV5-1	few	14	TRBJ1-6	CASSSAGRNSPLHF	TGCGCCAGCAGCTCGGCGGGGAGGAATTCACCCCTCCACTTT
TRBD1	TRBV6-1	NA	16	TRBJ1-6	CASRTDRGPYNSPLHF	TGTGCCAGCAGGACTGACAGGGGCCCCTATAATTCACCCCTCCACTTT
TRBD2	TRBV5-4	NA	17	TRBJ2-7	CASSLVQIAGESYEQYF	TGTGCCAGCAGCTTGGTTCAAATAGCGGGAGAATCCTACGAGCAGTACTTC
NA	TRBV20-1	few	15	TRBJ1-3	CSARDFRQLRNTIYF	TGCAGTGCTAGAGATTTCAGGCAGCTCAGAAACACCATATATTTT
NA	TRBV6-2/TRBV6-3	NA	13	TRBJ1-5	CASSGTGNQPQHF	TGTGCCAGCAGCGGGACGGGTAATCAGCCCCAGCATTTT
TRBD1	TRBV19	NA	16	TRBJ2-3	CASSRGQGPVTDTQYF	TGTGCCAGTTCCCGGGGACAGGGACCGGTCACAGATACGCAGTATTTT
TRBD1	TRBV11-2	NA	15	TRBJ2-7	CASSRRTGMGPEQYF	TGTGCCAGCAGCCGGAGGACAGGGATGGGGCCCGAGCAGTACTTC
NA	TRBV6-1	medium-sized	16	TRBJ1-2	CASNPRPRQLYGGYTF	TGTGCCAGCAATCCACGGCCCCGACAGCTCTATGGAGGCTACACCTTC
NA	TRBV6-5	NA	12	TRBJ1-1	CASSYSWGEAFF	TGTGCCAGCAGTTACTCGTGGGGAGAAGCTTTCTTT
TRBD1	TRBV7-2	NA	15	TRBJ1-1	CTSSLTRGYLSEAFF	TGTACCAGCAGCTTGACCAGGGGGTATTTATCTGAAGCTTTCTTT
NA	TRBV4-3	NA	15	TRBJ2-6	CASSQEGKGANVLTF	TGCGCCAGCAGCCAAGAAGGAAAAGGGGCCAACGTCCTGACTTTC
NA	TRBV20-1	once	11	TRBJ2-7	CSASGTYEQYF	TGCAGTGCTAGCGGGACCTACGAGCAGTACTTC
NA	TRBV18	NA	15	TRBJ1-5	CASSPRRGFGQPQHF	TGTGCCAGCTCACCACGGAGGGGCTTCGGTCAGCCCCAGCATTTT
TRBD1	TRBV19	NA	16	TRBJ1-3	CASSIGGGAPGNTIYF	TGTGCCAGTAGTATCGGAGGGGGCGCCCCTGGAAACACCATATATTTT
NA	TRBV6-1	NA	14	TRBJ1-2	CASSPLSGSGGCTF	TGTGCCAGCAGTCCACTGAGCGGGTCCGGCGGCTGCACCTTC
TRBD1	TRBV20-1	few	13	TRBJ2-7	CSARDRAEYEQYF	TGCAGTGCCCGGGACAGGGCGGAATACGAGCAGTACTTC
NA	TRBV7-2	NA	20	TRBJ1-4	CASTSPNVPTTYRGNEKLFF	TGTGCCAGCACAAGTCCCAATGTACCGACGACGTATCGGGGTAATGAAAAACTGTTTTTT
TRBD1	TRBV20-1	medium-sized	15	TRBJ1-5	CSARERQGNNQPQHF	TGCAGTGCTAGAGAACGACAGGGCAACAATCAGCCCCAGCATTTT
TRBD2	TRBV7-2	few	17	TRBJ2-1	CASSLAGTSGRWSEQFF	TGTGCCAGCAGCTTAGCGGGGACTAGCGGGAGATGGAGTGAGCAGTTCTTC
NA	TRBV14	NA	15	TRBJ1-6	CASSQLATANSPLHF	TGTGCCAGCAGCCAATTGGCGACTGCTAATTCACCCCTCCACTTT
NA	TRBV24-1	NA	14	TRBJ1-3	CATTEDSSGNTIYF	TGTGCCACCACCGAGGACAGCTCTGGAAACACCATATATTTT
NA	TRBV5-5	NA	14	TRBJ2-7	CASSSTGRTYEQYF	TGTGCCAGCAGCTCAACGGGACGTACCTACGAGCAGTACTTC
NA	TRBV7-2	few	14	TRBJ1-1	CASSQAGTHTEAFF	TGTGCCAGCAGCCAGGCCGGGACACACACTGAAGCTTTCTTT
TRBD1	TRBV7-9	few	14	TRBJ2-7	CASSFRDRGYEQYF	TGTGCCAGCAGCTTCCGGGACAGGGGATACGAGCAGTACTTC
NA	TRBV27	few	12	TRBJ2-5	CASWGPAETQYF	TGTGCCAGTTGGGGTCCGGCGGAGACCCAGTACTTC
NA	TRBV5-6	NA	13	TRBJ2-7	CASSLGLVYEQYF	TGTGCCAGCAGCTTGGGGTTAGTATACGAGCAGTACTTC
NA	TRBV2	few	14	TRBJ2-3	CATKERPSTDTQYF	TGTGCCACCAAGGAGAGGCCTAGCACAGATACGCAGTATTTT